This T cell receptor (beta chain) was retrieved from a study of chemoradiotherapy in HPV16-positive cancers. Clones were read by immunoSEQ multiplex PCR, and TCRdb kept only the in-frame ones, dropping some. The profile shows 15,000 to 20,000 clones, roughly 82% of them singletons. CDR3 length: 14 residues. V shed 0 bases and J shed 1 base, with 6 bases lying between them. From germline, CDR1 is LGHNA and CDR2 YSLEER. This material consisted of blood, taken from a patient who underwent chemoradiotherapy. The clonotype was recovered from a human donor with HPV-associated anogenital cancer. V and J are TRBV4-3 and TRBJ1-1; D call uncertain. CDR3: CASSQDRPNTEAFF. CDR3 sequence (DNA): TGCGCCAGCAGCCAAGATCGCCCGAACACTGAAGCTTTCTTT.